The 8 T cell receptor beta chains below come from one sample, sequenced in a study of blood T cell repertoires in COVID-19. The data were produced by immunoSEQ multiplex PCR, yet TCRdb's version contains in-frame clones alone and is incomplete. The sample has under 65,000 clones, more than 60% seen once. Material for sequencing was peripheral blood. These receptors were taken from a woman aged 70-85 years with acute or convalescent COVID-19.

The chain recombines TRBV27 with TRBJ1-2, with 8 positions matching TRBD1. The CDR3 contains 15 residues. The germline gives CDR1 MNHEY, CDR2 SMNVEV (reference sequence). Trimming removed 2 bases from V and 8 bases from J; junction bases left unmatched: 10. This CDR3 reads CASSLAGQVEKGYTF. CDR3 coding DNA: TGTGCCAGCAGTTTAGCGGGACAGGTTGAAAAAGGCTACACCTTC.

The chain carries TRBV13 and TRBJ2-2; 7 nucleotides agree with TRBD2. The junction had 4 bases not matched to a gene; V was cut back by 2 bases and J by 1 base. This CDR3 region has 16 residues. CDR1 is PRHDT and CDR2 is FYEKMQ in the germline V gene (reference sequence). CDR3 region: CASSLSRGVNTGELFF. In DNA, the CDR3 is TGTGCCAGCAGCTTATCCCGGGGGGTGAACACCGGGGAGCTGTTTTTT. Variable domain in full (rest from reference TRBV13 and TRBJ2-2): AAGVIQSPRHLIKEKRETATLKCYPIPRHDTVYWYQQGPGQDPQFLISFYEKMQSDKGSIPDRFSAQQFSDYHSELNMSSLELGDSALYFCASSLSRGVNTGELFFGEGSRLTVL.

The chain combines TRBV5-6 with TRBJ2-7; TRBD1 is a possible D gene (6 bases). The CDR3 totals 15 residues. Germline V gene lookup returns CDR1 SGHDT and CDR2 YYEEEE. Trimming stripped 4 bases from V and 0 bases from J, with 14 bases between. DNA of the CDR3: TGTGCCAGCAGCGGGGGCCCCGACAACTCCTACGAGCAGTACTTC. Its translation is CASSGGPDNSYEQYF.

The V gene is TRBV6-6, the J gene TRBJ1-6, with TRBD1 matching over 7 bases. The germline V gene has CDR1 MNHNY and CDR2 SVGAGI (reference sequence). Germline trimming cut 5 bases from V and 4 bases from J; bases unmatched to any gene: 2. CDR3 length: 14 residues. Here the CDR3 reads CASSQGVYNSPLHF. As DNA, the CDR3 is TGTGCCAGCAGTCAGGGGGTTTATAATTCACCCCTCCACTTT.

This clone was seen more than once but under ten times. The chain is built from TRBV19 and TRBJ1-4; unclear D gene. The CDR3 contains 15 residues. Per germline, CDR1 LNHDA and CDR2 SQIVND (reference sequence). The germline V and J ends were trimmed by 3 bases and 0 bases, with 8 bases remaining between them. CDR3 residues: CASSIRSATNEKLFF. The DNA of the CDR3 is TGTGCCAGTAGTATTCGGAGTGCAACTAATGAAAAACTGTTTTTT.

This clone was detected only once. This chain connects TRBV6-5 to TRBJ2-1; D is possibly TRBD1 (5 bases). CDR3 length equals 14 residues. Germline loops: CDR1 MNHEY, CDR2 SVGAGI. V was pared by 0 bases and J by 8 bases, with 11 bases between. For the CDR3, the DNA is TGTGCCAGCAGTTACTCAGGGGTATCCGATGAGCAGTTCTTC. It translates to CASSYSGVSDEQFF.

V and J are TRBV5-1 and TRBJ1-3; possible D gene TRBD1, 6 bases. In germline, CDR1 is SGHRS, CDR2 YFSETQ. V was trimmed by 2 bases and J by 7 bases, leaving 25 bases between them. The CDR3 loop spans 18 amino acids. CDR3 in DNA: TGCGCCAGCAGCTTTACAGGGCTAGCAACCTCAGGTGGGAACACCATATATTTT. Translating it yields CASSFTGLATSGGNTIYF.

The chain recombines TRBV7-9 with TRBJ1-1; 7 bases align to TRBD1. After removal of 5 bases from V and 2 bases from J, the junction contained 20 bases not matched to a gene. There are 19 residues in the CDR3. Germline CDR1 and CDR2: SEHNR and FQNEAQ (reference sequence). The CDR3 sequence is CASSPRPTGLLLGNTEAFF. The CDR3 DNA sequence: TGTGCCAGCAGCCCGAGACCGACAGGGCTGTTATTAGGAAACACTGAAGCTTTCTTT. Using reference TRBV7-9 and TRBJ1-1 for the parts outside the CDR3, the full variable domain is DTGVSQNPRHKITKRGQNVTFRCDPISEHNRLYWYRQTLGQGPEFLTYFQNEAQLEKSRLLSDRFSAERPKGSFSTLEIQRTEQGDSAMYLCASSPRPTGLLLGNTEAFFGQGTRLTVV.